This TCR beta chain was found in a study of blood T cell repertoires in COVID-19 (dated by TCRdb to 2018 to 2021). For the study in its entirety: Samples from collaborators originated in the United States, Italy and Spain and spanned both the acute and convalescent phases of COVID-19. The prospective study material was composed of cDNA or gDNA derived from T cells, B-cell-depleted T cells, or PBMCs. Deeply sampled blood TCRbeta repertoires from subjects exposed to, actively infected with, or recovered from COVID-19 were included in the dataset. A freely available public database, intended as a resource for researchers studying the immune response to SARS-CoV-2, is where the repertoires were released. The samples were drawn from the first 160 participants of the ongoing ImmuneRACE study and from 1,200 or so subjects provided by 6 global collaborators. A de-identified subject ID, COVID-19 status, age in years and sex were almost always included in the sample metadata. Where HLA class I and class II types were available, the types were taken from metadata supplied by the sample provider, not from assay-based typing.

Worth noting for this clone: The specificity of this receptor is unknown. Base qualities are not recorded, but no much larger clone differs from it by a single base.

TCRbeta CDR3 regions were amplified from genomic DNA using the immunoSEQ Assay, a bias-controlled multiplex PCR. The source study handled its data this way. Nucleated cell counts per sample were estimated from amplification of reference gene primers within the assay. To quantify the absolute abundance of each unique TCRbeta CDR3 rearrangement, sequence reads were collapsed and filtered. For each sample, productive Simpson clonality was calculated as the square root of Simpson's diversity index across productive rearrangements. TCRdb mirrors the immuneACCESS table, restricted to in-frame sequences. Some clones are absent from its copies; in checked studies, under half trace to an unresolved V gene, and the reason for the others is unknown. V and J calls and clone size are those listed in that table; D and trimming were worked out from the DNA. The sample data list roughly 410,000 clones, and over 75% of these were observed just once. The ten largest make up about 1.6% of the sample.

Trimmed from V: 6 bases; trimmed from J: 6 bases; junction bases lacking a gene match: 6. The germline V gene supplies CDR1 ENHRY and CDR2 SYGVKD. From the cysteine through the phenylalanine, the CDR3 covers 13 amino acids. Just the 39-base CDR3 DNA is kept, in frame starting at base 1. General findings and caveats noted by the study authors: The quantity of clinical and demographic metadata differed by source and by participant and was supplied without curation.

One collaborating source in Seattle enrolled patients while the patients were actively infected and followed the patients over time throughout the course of disease. The collaborating institutions used their own protocols to collect whole blood in K2EDTA tubes. For TCRbeta analysis, collaborators shipped samples in one of three forms: frozen whole blood, isolated PBMCs, or DNA extracted from either of those sample types. The clonotype was recovered from a woman in her thirties or forties with COVID-19, enrolled during active disease. Material: peripheral blood. The V gene is TRBV10-3 and the J gene is TRBJ2-7, and TRBD1 aligns with 9 junction nucleotides. The DNA reads TGTGCCATCAGCGTTGAGACAGGGGGCGAGCAGTACTTC. Its amino acids are CAISVETGGEQYF.